The clone carrying this T cell receptor (beta chain) was detected a few times. The antigen remains unidentified. TCR alpha and TCR beta cDNA libraries with sample barcodes and UMIs came from 5'RACE using constant-segment primers. TCRdb called the 5' RACE reads again in MiXCR, with one record for every CDR3 protein. The repertoire holds some 410,000 distinct CDR3 sequences, 20% to 30% seen once, with around 12% in the top ten. The entry originates in a study of T-cell memory formation after mild COVID-19. Regarding the study as a whole: Contracting CD8+ clones were enriched in EMRA, CD4+ mainly in CM and EM. There was no confirmation that second-wave clones peaking on day 37 were SARS-CoV-2 specific. Balance between CD4 and CD8 was seen in clones contracting day 15 to 85, and a CD4+ lean was seen in later expanders.

CDR3 length: 16 residues. The V end lost 7 bases, the J end lost 1 base, and 17 bases lay between the germline ends. Per the germline V gene, CDR1 is SNHLY and CDR2 is FYNNEI. The clonotype comes from an adult woman who had mild COVID-19 (a few samples of this study predate the infection). Cell type and time point are not known. The chain is built from TRBV2 and TRBJ2-4, with a weak D call TRBD2 (7 bases). Sequencing input: PBMCs or a T cell subset sorted from them (not recorded which). The CDR3 loop is CASTEGGARAKNIQYF. For the CDR3, the DNA is TGTGCCAGCACCGAGGGGGGGGCAAGGGCCAAAAACATTCAGTACTTC.